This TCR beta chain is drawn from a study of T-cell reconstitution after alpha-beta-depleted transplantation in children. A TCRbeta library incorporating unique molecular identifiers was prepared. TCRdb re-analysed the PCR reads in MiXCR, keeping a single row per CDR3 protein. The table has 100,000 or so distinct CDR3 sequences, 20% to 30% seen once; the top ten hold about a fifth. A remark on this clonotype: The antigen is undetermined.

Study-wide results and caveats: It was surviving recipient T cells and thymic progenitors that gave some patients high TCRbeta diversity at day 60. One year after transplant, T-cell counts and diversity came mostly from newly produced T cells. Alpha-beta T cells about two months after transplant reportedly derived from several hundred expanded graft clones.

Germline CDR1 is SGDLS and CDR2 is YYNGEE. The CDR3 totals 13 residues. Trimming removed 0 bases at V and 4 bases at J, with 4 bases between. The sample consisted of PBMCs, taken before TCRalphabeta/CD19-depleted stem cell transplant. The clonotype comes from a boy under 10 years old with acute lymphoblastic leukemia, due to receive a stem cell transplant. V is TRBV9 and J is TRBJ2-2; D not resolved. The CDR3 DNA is TGTGCCAGCAGCGTAGCCAGCACCGGGGAGCTGTTTTTT. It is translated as CASSVASTGELFF.